This is a list of T cell receptor beta chains from one sample in a study of T cell responses to AZD1222 COVID-19 vaccine. Clones were read by immunoSEQ multiplex PCR, and TCRdb kept only the in-frame ones, dropping some. The table lists roughly 96,000 clones, roughly nine tenths of them singletons, with approximately 1.5% in the top ten. The sample was peripheral blood, taken on day 0 of AZD1222 vaccination. Receptors were obtained from an adult in good health. Each CDR3 is given with its conserved first and last residue. The order of the fields is J gene, V gene, D gene, clone size, CDR3 protein, CDR3 DNA. The D gene is left open where the match is weak. A clone size is listed for some rows: how often the clone was seen (once, few, many), or a class if it is expanded.

>TRBJ1-1|TRBV6-5|TRBD1|once
CASRTTGYVTEAFF
TGTGCCAGCAGGACGACAGGGTATGTCACTGAAGCTTTCTTT
>TRBJ2-1|TRBV29-1|TRBD1|.
CSVGTGGTEQFF
TGCAGCGTTGGGACAGGGGGCACTGAGCAGTTCTTC
>TRBJ1-1|TRBV27|TRBD1|.
CASSLRDRQFTEAFF
TGTGCCAGCAGTCTTCGGGACAGGCAATTCACTGAAGCTTTCTTT
>TRBJ1-2|TRBV2|TRBD1|once
CASRQGVGGYTF
TGTGCCAGTCGGCAGGGGGTAGGTGGCTACACCTTC
>TRBJ2-2|TRBV6-2/TRBV6-3|.|.
CASSYTFGGIGELFF
TGTGCCAGCAGTTACACATTTGGGGGAATCGGGGAGCTGTTTTTT
>TRBJ2-5|TRBV5-1|.|.
CASSRTRDNKETQYF
TGCGCCAGCAGTAGGACCCGGGACAACAAAGAGACCCAGTACTTC
>TRBJ1-4|TRBV5-4|.|.
CASSLGQGATNEKLFF
TGTGCCAGCAGCTTGGGGCAGGGTGCAACTAATGAAAAACTGTTTTTT
>TRBJ2-1|TRBV18|.|.
CASSPPGGSYNEQFF
TGTGCCAGCTCACCACCTGGAGGGTCCTACAATGAGCAGTTCTTC
>TRBJ1-2|TRBV9|TRBD1|.
CASSYQGQGIGGYTF
TGTGCCAGCAGCTACCAGGGACAGGGGATAGGTGGCTACACCTTC
>TRBJ2-1|TRBV4-3|.|.
CASSQDSLPPYNEQFF
TGCGCCAGCAGCCAAGATAGCCTACCCCCCTACAATGAGCAGTTCTTC
>TRBJ1-2|TRBV6-1|TRBD1|once
CASSEAARDRVGYTF
TGTGCCAGCAGTGAAGCGGCGAGGGACAGGGTTGGCTACACCTTC
>TRBJ1-3|TRBV15|.|.
CATSRDPTGGNTIYF
TGTGCCACCAGCAGAGACCCGACGGGGGGAAACACCATATATTTT
>TRBJ2-5|TRBV11-2|.|.
CASTRTRGQETQYF
TGTGCCAGCACCCGGACCCGGGGCCAAGAGACCCAGTACTTC
>TRBJ2-2|TRBV5-1|.|.
CASSLAGTLGVGELFF
TGCGCCAGCAGCTTGGCCGGGACACTTGGGGTCGGGGAGCTGTTTTTT
>TRBJ1-1|TRBV18|.|.
CASSPQSGAMNTEAFF
TGTGCCAGCTCACCACAGTCGGGGGCGATGAACACTGAAGCTTTCTTT
>TRBJ1-2|TRBV12-3/TRBV12-4|.|.
CASSLSGVVGYTF
TGTGCCAGCAGTTTATCGGGGGTGGTAGGCTACACCTTC
>TRBJ1-1|TRBV11-3|.|.
CASSLNPVTEAFF
TGTGCCAGCAGCTTAAACCCCGTCACTGAAGCTTTCTTT
>TRBJ1-1|TRBV10-1|.|.
CASSESLGGTEAFF
TGCGCCAGCAGTGAGTCGTTGGGTGGCACTGAAGCTTTCTTT
>TRBJ1-2|TRBV28|.|.
CASSDSDYGYTF
TGTGCCAGCTCGGACAGTGATTATGGCTACACCTTC
>TRBJ2-1|TRBV7-2|.|.
CASSQRGGGPHEQFF
TGTGCCAGCAGCCAACGGGGTGGGGGGCCGCATGAGCAGTTCTTC
>TRBJ2-7|TRBV28|TRBD2|.
CASRGTSGETYEQYF
TGTGCCAGCAGGGGGACTAGCGGTGAAACCTACGAGCAGTACTTC
>TRBJ1-1|TRBV2|.|.
CASSIQGMNTEAFF
TGTGCCAGCAGTATACAGGGAATGAACACTGAAGCTTTCTTT
>TRBJ2-1|TRBV6-5|.|few
CASSYDRGFYNEQFF
TGTGCCAGCAGTTACGATCGGGGGTTCTACAATGAGCAGTTCTTC
>TRBJ2-3|TRBV5-4|.|.
CASSFGSGTDTQYF
TGTGCCAGCAGCTTTGGGTCTGGCACAGATACGCAGTATTTT
>TRBJ1-1|TRBV7-9|TRBD1|.
CASSLALAGTGEAFF
TGTGCCAGCAGCTTAGCGCTCGCCGGGACAGGGGAAGCTTTCTTT
>TRBJ1-1|TRBV5-1|.|.
CASSLDTNTEAFF
TGCGCCAGCAGCTTAGATACGAACACTGAAGCTTTCTTT
>TRBJ2-3|TRBV29-1|TRBD2|once
CSVGGLAASTDTQYF
TGCAGCGTTGGGGGACTAGCGGCTAGCACAGATACGCAGTATTTT
>TRBJ1-5|TRBV2|.|.
CASSDWGGTYPPQHF
TGTGCCAGCAGTGATTGGGGGGGAACTTATCCGCCCCAGCATTTT
>TRBJ1-4|TRBV7-4|TRBD1|.
CASSLSGQDATNEKLFF
TGTGCCAGCAGCTTATCGGGACAGGATGCAACTAATGAAAAACTGTTTTTT
>TRBJ1-1|TRBV2|.|.
CASNRVGTEAFF
TGTGCCAGCAATAGGGTCGGCACTGAAGCTTTCTTT
>TRBJ2-5|TRBV4-3|TRBD2|.
CASSPGLAGFAKTQYF
TGCGCCAGCAGCCCTGGACTAGCGGGTTTCGCTAAGACCCAGTACTTC
>TRBJ1-2|TRBV7-2|.|.
CASTPAGGFDGYTF
TGTGCCAGCACCCCGGCGGGGGGTTTTGATGGCTACACCTTC
>TRBJ2-2|TRBV19|.|.
CASSIEGGNTGELFF
TGTGCCAGTAGTATAGAGGGGGGGAACACCGGGGAGCTGTTTTTT
>TRBJ2-3|TRBV11-2|.|.
CASSLIGGTSTDTQYF
TGTGCCAGCAGCTTAATCGGAGGGACTAGCACAGATACGCAGTATTTT
>TRBJ2-4|TRBV19|TRBD1|.
CASSVPGQFQYF
TGTGCCAGTAGTGTCCCGGGACAGTTTCAGTACTTC
>TRBJ2-7|TRBV4-1|.|.
CASSQNTRPPYEQYF
TGCGCCAGCAGCCAAAATACTAGGCCCCCCTACGAGCAGTACTTC
>TRBJ2-1|TRBV9|TRBD2|.
CASSVGGGPYNEQFF
TGTGCCAGCAGCGTAGGCGGGGGGCCATACAATGAGCAGTTCTTC
>TRBJ1-4|TRBV6-5|.|.
CASSYSGGTGEKLFF
TGTGCCAGCAGTTACTCGGGAGGGACGGGCGAAAAACTGTTTTTT
>TRBJ1-1|TRBV2|.|.
CASRRDVNTEAFF
TGTGCCAGCAGACGGGACGTGAACACTGAAGCTTTCTTT
>TRBJ2-5|TRBV30|.|.
CACSPQETQYF
TGTGCCTGTTCTCCCCAAGAGACCCAGTACTTC
>TRBJ2-1|TRBV7-6|.|.
CASRSQGLDNEQFF
TGTGCCAGCAGATCTCAGGGGCTGGACAATGAGCAGTTCTTC
>TRBJ2-7|TRBV9|.|.
CASSVEGTASYEQYF
TGTGCCAGCAGCGTAGAGGGGACCGCATCCTACGAGCAGTACTTC
>TRBJ2-5|TRBV5-1|.|.
CASSLAERGDQETQYF
TGCGCCAGCAGCTTGGCGGAGAGAGGGGACCAAGAGACCCAGTACTTC
>TRBJ2-7|TRBV21-1|.|once
CASSTQGGPYEQYF
TGTGCCAGCAGCACACAGGGGGGACCCTACGAGCAGTACTTC
>TRBJ1-3|TRBV6-2/TRBV6-3|TRBD1|.
CASSPPGQGLSGNTIYF
TGTGCCAGCAGCCCTCCGGGACAGGGGCTCTCTGGAAACACCATATATTTT
>TRBJ1-5|TRBV28|TRBD1|.
CASSPEGQGSNQPQHF
TGTGCCAGCAGCCCGGAGGGACAGGGCAGCAATCAGCCCCAGCATTTT
>TRBJ1-6|TRBV7-2|TRBD1|.
CASSPGQGGSPLHF
TGTGCCAGCAGCCCGGGACAGGGTGGATCACCCCTCCACTTT
>TRBJ1-2|TRBV27|.|.
CASSLLPGSLSSYGYTF
TGTGCCAGCAGTTTATTACCGGGGAGCCTCTCTAGCTATGGCTACACCTTC